This T cell receptor (beta chain) derives from a study of human T cells and chemical hapten exposure. The germline V gene has CDR1 MNHEY and CDR2 SMNVEV (reference sequence). The CDR3 consists of 14 residues. V lost 8 bases, J lost 7 bases, and 20 bases lay in between. TCRdb analysed the RACE reads with MiXCR anew, one entry per CDR3 protein. In the table there are some 79,000 distinct CDR3 sequences, 10% to 13% of which are singletons. This clonotype was counted ten times or more. The time point denotes: patch test 3, about 24 weeks after DPC sensitization. Treatment described: therapeutic diphenylcyclopropenone sensitization with weekly scalp DPC.

The sample here was whole blood, taken in connection with sensitization to the hapten diphenylcyclopropenone (DPC). The rearrangement uses TRBV27 and TRBJ1-2; TRBD1 might be the D (5 bases). This receptor was identified in a woman aged 50 to 60 with alopecia areata. Some clones in this sample may be carry-over from other donors' samples. The CDR3: CASSGGAAWGGYTF. The DNA for the CDR3 is TGTGCCAGCTCTGGTGGGGCAGCTTGGGGTGGCTACACCTTC.